This is a list of T cell receptor beta chains from one sample in a study of blood T cells in healthy people across ages. TCRdb itself ran the 5' RACE reads through MiXCR, one entry per CDR3 protein. The table records approximately 1,000,000 distinct CDR3 sequences, around 43% of them present only once. Sequenced: blood. The receptors derive from a woman in her sixties in good health. Each CDR3 is given with its conserved first and last residue. Fields, in order: clone size, D gene, J gene, V gene, CDR3 protein, CDR3 DNA. The D gene is left open where the match is weak. Size tells how often a clone was seen (once, few, many) or the class of an expanded clone, and some rows leave it out.

few | NA | TRBJ2-7 | TRBV7-9 | CASSKQDYEQYF | TGTGCCAGCAGCAAACAGGACTACGAGCAGTACTTC
NA | NA | TRBJ1-2 | TRBV20-1 | CSARTSLGQPQNYGYTF | TGCAGTGCTAGAACAAGCTTAGGACAGCCTCAAAACTATGGCTACACCTTC
few | TRBD2 | TRBJ2-7 | TRBV3-1 | CASSHGGGFDEQYF | TGTGCCAGCAGCCACGGGGGGGGTTTCGACGAGCAGTACTTC
NA | NA | TRBJ2-1 | TRBV6-5 | CASSYVGWDEQFF | TGTGCCAGCAGTTACGTAGGGTGGGATGAGCAGTTCTTC
few | NA | TRBJ2-3 | TRBV27 | CASSLRGVGAGYTQYF | TGTGCCAGCAGTTTACGGGGAGTAGGGGCGGGATATACGCAGTATTTT
NA | TRBD2 | TRBJ2-1 | TRBV9 | CASSAGLAGPSSYNEQFF | TGTGCCAGCAGCGCGGGACTAGCGGGCCCCAGCTCCTACAATGAGCAGTTCTTC
many | NA | TRBJ2-4 | TRBV29-1 | CSVANNIQYF | TGCAGCGTGGCCAATAACATTCAGTACTTC
few | NA | TRBJ2-5 | TRBV7-9 | CASSCRNEETQYF | TGTGCCAGCAGCTGTAGAAACGAAGAGACCCAGTACTTC
NA | NA | TRBJ2-1 | TRBV5-1 | CASSLVLVNEQFF | TGCGCCAGCAGCTTGGTACTGGTGAATGAGCAGTTCTTC
NA | NA | TRBJ2-1 | TRBV12-5 | CASGFGTYNEQFF | TGTGCTAGTGGTTTCGGGACTTACAATGAGCAGTTCTTC
NA | NA | TRBJ1-5 | TRBV19 | CASSFLDSYNQPQHF | TGTGCCAGTAGTTTCTTGGACAGCTACAATCAGCCCCAGCATTTT
NA | TRBD2 | TRBJ2-4 | TRBV7-8 | CASSSHTSGSAKNIQYF | TGTGCCAGCAGCTCTCATACTAGCGGGAGTGCCAAAAACATTCAGTACTTC
NA | TRBD1 | TRBJ1-2 | TRBV9 | CASSVGGQVSGYTF | TGTGCCAGCAGCGTAGGGGGACAGGTATCCGGCTACACCTTC
NA | NA | TRBJ2-1 | TRBV6-1 | CASTPTGSSYNEQFF | TGTGCCAGCACCCCGACGGGGAGCTCCTACAATGAGCAGTTCTTC
few | NA | TRBJ1-1 | TRBV10-3 | CAIAGPNTEAFF | TGTGCCATCGCGGGCCCGAACACTGAAGCTTTCTTT
few | NA | TRBJ2-1 | TRBV7-9 | CASSPVYNEQFF | TGTGCCAGCAGCCCGGTGTACAATGAGCAGTTCTTC
once | TRBD2 | TRBJ2-3 | TRBV20-1 | CSATTLAGKEGAATQYF | TGCAGTGCTACTACCCTAGCGGGAAAGGAGGGGGCAGCTACGCAGTATTTT
few | NA | TRBJ2-1 | TRBV10-2 | CASSESRGGSYNEQFF | TGCGCCAGCAGTGAGTCGAGAGGGGGCTCCTACAATGAGCAGTTCTTC
NA | TRBD2 | TRBJ2-5 | TRBV12-3/TRBV12-4 | CASSAGTSGETQYF | TGTGCCAGCAGTGCCGGGACTAGCGGGGAGACCCAGTACTTC
many | NA | TRBJ2-3 | TRBV6-5 | CASWGQGEGYTDTQYF | TGTGCCAGCTGGGGGCAAGGCGAGGGGTACACAGATACGCAGTATTTT
few | NA | TRBJ2-1 | TRBV5-1 | CASSLDGIGGEQFF | TGCGCCAGCAGCTTGGATGGGATCGGTGGTGAGCAGTTCTTC
few | NA | TRBJ2-7 | TRBV5-1 | CASRRAYEQYF | TGCGCCAGCAGACGAGCCTACGAGCAGTACTTC
few | TRBD2 | TRBJ2-3 | TRBV4-1 | CASSQGPAGNTQYF | TGCGCCAGCAGCCAAGGTCCAGCGGGAAATACGCAGTATTTT
few | TRBD2 | TRBJ2-7 | TRBV20-1 | CSAYQLAGGYEQYF | TGCAGTGCTTATCAACTAGCGGGAGGGTACGAGCAGTACTTC
NA | TRBD2 | TRBJ2-1 | TRBV28 | CASSSGGRRGLYNEQFF | TGTGCCAGCAGTTCGGGCGGGAGGCGGGGCCTATACAATGAGCAGTTCTTC
few | NA | TRBJ2-3 | TRBV27 | CASSLSTRPSTDTQYF | TGTGCCAGCAGTTTATCGACGCGGCCTAGCACAGATACGCAGTATTTT
NA | NA | TRBJ1-6 | TRBV20-1 | CSATRTEYNSPLHF | TGCAGTGCCACCAGGACAGAGTATAATTCACCCCTCCACTTT
NA | NA | TRBJ2-7 | TRBV10-3 | CAINTGTTYEQYF | TGTGCCATCAATACCGGAACAACCTACGAGCAGTACTTC
NA | TRBD1 | TRBJ2-2 | TRBV6-1 | CASSEDPRQGETGELFF | TGTGCCAGCAGTGAAGATCCGAGACAGGGGGAGACCGGGGAGCTGTTTTTT
NA | NA | TRBJ2-1 | TRBV3-1 | CASSPEGVEQFF | TGTGCCAGCAGCCCGGAGGGCGTTGAGCAGTTCTTC
NA | NA | TRBJ2-5 | TRBV7-3 | CASSLDRGLRETQYF | TGTGCCAGCAGCTTAGATCGGGGGCTAAGGGAGACCCAGTACTTC
NA | TRBD2 | TRBJ2-7 | TRBV6-1 | CASSRTSGIYSYEQYF | TGTGCCAGCAGCCGGACTAGCGGGATATACTCCTACGAGCAGTACTTC
few | NA | TRBJ1-4 | TRBV4-1 | CASSQVTTNEKLFF | TGCGCCAGCAGCCAAGTTACTACTAATGAAAAACTGTTTTTT
NA | NA | TRBJ1-2 | TRBV5-1 | CASRDIPADDYTF | TGCGCCAGCAGAGACATCCCGGCAGATGACTACACCTTC
NA | TRBD1 | TRBJ2-7 | TRBV5-1 | CASSRDRVSAQIYEQYF | TGCGCCAGCAGCAGAGACAGGGTCTCAGCCCAAATCTACGAGCAGTACTTC
NA | NA | TRBJ2-5 | TRBV9 | CASTSGGGQETQYF | TGTGCCAGCACCTCAGGGGGGGGCCAAGAGACCCAGTACTTC
few | NA | TRBJ2-7 | TRBV9 | CASSVDKGTYEQYF | TGTGCCAGCAGCGTAGATAAGGGTACCTACGAGCAGTACTTC
few | TRBD1 | TRBJ2-5 | TRBV5-1 | CATRDRDGETQYF | TGCGCCACCCGGGACAGGGACGGAGAGACCCAGTACTTC
NA | NA | TRBJ2-7 | TRBV24-1 | CATRDNDEQYF | TGTGCCACCAGAGATAATGACGAGCAGTACTTC
few | TRBD2 | TRBJ2-7 | TRBV14 | CASSQFSGRGYEQYF | TGTGCCAGCAGCCAATTTAGCGGGAGGGGGTACGAGCAGTACTTC
few | TRBD1 | TRBJ2-7 | TRBV20-1 | CSAKTGAGEQYF | TGCAGTGCAAAGACAGGGGCCGGCGAGCAGTACTTC
few | TRBD2 | TRBJ2-5 | TRBV2 | CASSDSSGLQETQYF | TGTGCCAGCAGTGATTCTAGCGGGCTCCAAGAGACCCAGTACTTC
few | NA | TRBJ2-7 | TRBV13 | CASSFTLDEQYF | TGTGCCAGCAGCTTTACACTCGACGAGCAGTACTTC